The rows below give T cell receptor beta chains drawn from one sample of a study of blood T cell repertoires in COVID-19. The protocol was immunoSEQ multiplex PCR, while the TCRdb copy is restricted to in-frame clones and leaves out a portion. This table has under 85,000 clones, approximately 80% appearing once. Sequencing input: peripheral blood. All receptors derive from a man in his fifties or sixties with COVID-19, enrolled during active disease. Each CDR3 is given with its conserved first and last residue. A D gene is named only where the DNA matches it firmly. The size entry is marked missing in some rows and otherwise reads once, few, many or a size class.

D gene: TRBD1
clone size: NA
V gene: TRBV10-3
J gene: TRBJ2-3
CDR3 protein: CAISVLAGTGVEDTQYF
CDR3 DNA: TGTGCCATCAGTGTCCTCGCCGGGACAGGGGTAGAAGATACGCAGTATTTT

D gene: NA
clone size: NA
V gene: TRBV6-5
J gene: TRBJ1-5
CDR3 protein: CASRGANQPQHF
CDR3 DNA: TGTGCCAGCCGGGGGGCGAATCAGCCCCAGCATTTT

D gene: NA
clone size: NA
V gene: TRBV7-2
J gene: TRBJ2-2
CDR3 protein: CASSNDNRYTGELFF
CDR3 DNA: TGTGCCAGCAGCAACGACAATAGGTACACCGGGGAGCTGTTTTTT

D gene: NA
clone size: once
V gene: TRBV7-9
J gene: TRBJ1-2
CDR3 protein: CASSAPGQNYGYTF
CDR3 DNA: TGTGCCAGCAGCGCTCCAGGGCAGAACTATGGCTACACCTTC

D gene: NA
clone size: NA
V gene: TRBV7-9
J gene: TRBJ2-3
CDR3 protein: CASSLGLSSTDTQYF
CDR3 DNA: TGTGCCAGCAGCTTAGGTCTTAGCAGCACAGATACGCAGTATTTT

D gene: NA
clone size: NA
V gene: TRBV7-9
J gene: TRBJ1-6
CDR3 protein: CASSTRDINSPLHF
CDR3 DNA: TGTGCCAGCAGCACAAGGGACATCAATTCACCCCTCCACTTT

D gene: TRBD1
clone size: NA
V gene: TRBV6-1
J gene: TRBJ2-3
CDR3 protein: CASSEPLGQGADTQYF
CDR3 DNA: TGTGCCAGCAGTGAACCTCTAGGACAGGGGGCAGATACGCAGTATTTT

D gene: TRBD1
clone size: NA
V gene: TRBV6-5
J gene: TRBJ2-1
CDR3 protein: CASRRQGIRDEQFF
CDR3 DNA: TGTGCCAGCCGGAGACAGGGGATACGCGATGAGCAGTTCTTC

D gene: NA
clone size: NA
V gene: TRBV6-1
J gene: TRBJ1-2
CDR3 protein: CASSDRGGRGYGYTF
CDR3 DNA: TGTGCCAGCAGTGATAGGGGGGGAAGGGGCTATGGCTACACCTTC

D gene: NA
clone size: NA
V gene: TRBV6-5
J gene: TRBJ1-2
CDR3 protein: CASVHRDGYTF
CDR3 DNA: TGTGCCAGCGTCCACAGGGATGGCTACACCTTC

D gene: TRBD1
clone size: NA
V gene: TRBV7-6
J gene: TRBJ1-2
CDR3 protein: CASSSLTGGGYGYTF
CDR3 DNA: TGTGCCAGCAGCTCACTTACAGGGGGGGGCTATGGCTACACCTTC

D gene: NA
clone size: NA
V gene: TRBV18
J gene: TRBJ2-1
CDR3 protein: CASSPITSSYNEQFF
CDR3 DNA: TGTGCCAGCTCACCAATAACGAGCTCCTACAATGAGCAGTTCTTC

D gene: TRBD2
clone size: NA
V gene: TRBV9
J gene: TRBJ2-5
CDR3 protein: CASSVEASGYQETQYF
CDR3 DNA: TGTGCCAGCAGCGTAGAGGCTAGCGGGTACCAAGAGACCCAGTACTTC

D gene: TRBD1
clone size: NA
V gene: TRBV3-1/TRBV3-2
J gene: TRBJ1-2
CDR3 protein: CATLTGESGYTF
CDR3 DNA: TGTGCCACCCTGACAGGGGAGAGTGGCTACACCTTC

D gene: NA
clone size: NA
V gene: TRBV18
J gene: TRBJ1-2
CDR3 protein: CASSPGGGREPGPLYGYTF
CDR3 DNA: TGTGCCAGCTCACCCGGGGGTGGCAGGGAGCCCGGCCCCCTCTATGGCTACACCTTC

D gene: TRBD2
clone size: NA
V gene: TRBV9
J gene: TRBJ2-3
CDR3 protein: CASSAGGSSTDTQYF
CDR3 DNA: TGTGCCAGCAGCGCGGGGGGATCTAGCACAGATACGCAGTATTTT

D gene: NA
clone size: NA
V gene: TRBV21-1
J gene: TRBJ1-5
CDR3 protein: CASSNPRDQPQHF
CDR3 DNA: TGTGCCAGCAGCAACCCCAGGGATCAGCCCCAGCATTTT

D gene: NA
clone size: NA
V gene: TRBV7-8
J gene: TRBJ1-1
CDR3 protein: CASSTPTGGVRAEAFF
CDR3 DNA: TGTGCCAGCAGCACCCCGACGGGAGGGGTTCGCGCTGAAGCTTTCTTT

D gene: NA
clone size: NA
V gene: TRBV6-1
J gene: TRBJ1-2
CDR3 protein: CASSERSALYGYTF
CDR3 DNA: TGTGCCAGCAGTGAGAGGTCGGCCCTCTATGGCTACACCTTC

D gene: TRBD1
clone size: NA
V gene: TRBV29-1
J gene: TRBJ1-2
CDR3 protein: CSVRPYSTGTNYGYTF
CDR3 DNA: TGCAGCGTTCGCCCTTACTCGACAGGGACTAACTATGGCTACACCTTC

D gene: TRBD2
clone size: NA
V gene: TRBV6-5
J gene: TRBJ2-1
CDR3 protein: CASSSPGLAGDYEQFF
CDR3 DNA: TGTGCCAGCAGTTCGCCGGGACTAGCGGGGGATTATGAGCAGTTCTTC

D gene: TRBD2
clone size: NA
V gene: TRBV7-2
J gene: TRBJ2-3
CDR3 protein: CASSLAPTSGGQDTQYF
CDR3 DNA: TGTGCCAGCAGCTTAGCCCCGACTAGCGGGGGCCAAGATACGCAGTATTTT

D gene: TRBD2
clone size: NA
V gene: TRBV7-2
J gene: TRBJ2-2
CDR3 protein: CASNPRGGDTGELFF
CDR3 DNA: TGTGCCAGCAACCCCCGGGGGGGCGACACCGGGGAGCTGTTTTTT

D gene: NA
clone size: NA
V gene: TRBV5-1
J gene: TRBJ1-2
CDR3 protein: CASSRGDYRDHFYTF
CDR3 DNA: TGCGCCAGCAGCAGGGGGGACTACCGGGACCATTTCTACACCTTC

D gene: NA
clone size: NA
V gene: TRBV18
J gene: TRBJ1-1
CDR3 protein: CASSPRVHDTEAFF
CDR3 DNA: TGTGCCAGCTCACCCAGGGTGCATGACACTGAAGCTTTCTTT

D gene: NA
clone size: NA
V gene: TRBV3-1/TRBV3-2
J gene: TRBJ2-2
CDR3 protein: CASSQDRGGHTGELFF
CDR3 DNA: TGTGCCAGCAGCCAAGATCGAGGGGGTCATACCGGGGAGCTGTTTTTT

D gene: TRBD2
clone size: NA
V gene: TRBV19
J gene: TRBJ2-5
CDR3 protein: CASSIDHTSGGATQETQYF
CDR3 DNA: TGTGCCAGTAGTATAGATCATACTAGCGGGGGAGCAACACAAGAGACCCAGTACTTC

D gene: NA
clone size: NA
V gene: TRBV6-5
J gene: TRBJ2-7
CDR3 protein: CASGRPDSYEQYF
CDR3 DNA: TGTGCCAGCGGGAGACCTGACTCCTACGAGCAGTACTTC

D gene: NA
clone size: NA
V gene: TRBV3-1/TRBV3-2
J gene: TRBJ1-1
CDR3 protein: CASSQDLRASFF
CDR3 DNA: TGTGCCAGCAGCCAAGATCTCAGGGCTTCTTTCTTT

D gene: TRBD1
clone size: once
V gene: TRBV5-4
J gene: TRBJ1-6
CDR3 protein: CASSLDLGQGQSPLHF
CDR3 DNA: TGTGCCAGCAGCTTGGATTTGGGACAGGGACAGTCACCCCTCCACTTT

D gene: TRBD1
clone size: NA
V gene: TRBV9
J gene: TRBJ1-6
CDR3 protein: CASDRGLSDSPLHF
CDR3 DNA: TGTGCCAGCGACAGGGGGTTGAGTGATTCACCCCTCCACTTT

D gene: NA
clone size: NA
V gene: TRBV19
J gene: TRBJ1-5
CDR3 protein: CASSIGEYQYSNQPQHF
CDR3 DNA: TGTGCCAGTAGTATAGGGGAGTATCAATATAGCAATCAGCCCCAGCATTTT

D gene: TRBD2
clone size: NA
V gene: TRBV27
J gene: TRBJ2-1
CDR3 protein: CASSLDAGTSGGSYNEQFF
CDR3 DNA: TGTGCCAGCAGTTTAGATGCAGGGACTAGCGGGGGGTCCTACAATGAGCAGTTCTTC

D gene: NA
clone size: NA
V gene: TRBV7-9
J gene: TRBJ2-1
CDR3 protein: CASSQIPYNEQFF
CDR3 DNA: TGTGCCAGCAGCCAGATCCCCTACAATGAGCAGTTCTTC

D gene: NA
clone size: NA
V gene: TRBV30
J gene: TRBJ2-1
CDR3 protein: CAWSGMGYNEQFF
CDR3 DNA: TGTGCCTGGAGCGGGATGGGCTACAATGAGCAGTTCTTC

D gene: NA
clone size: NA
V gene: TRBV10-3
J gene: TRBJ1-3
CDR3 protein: CAISESADSGNTIYF
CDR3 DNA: TGTGCCATCAGTGAGTCGGCAGACTCTGGAAACACCATATATTTT

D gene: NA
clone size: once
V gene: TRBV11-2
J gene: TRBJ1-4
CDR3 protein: CASSLVSWSGEKLFF
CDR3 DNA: TGTGCCAGCAGCTTAGTCTCTTGGTCCGGTGAAAAACTGTTTTTT

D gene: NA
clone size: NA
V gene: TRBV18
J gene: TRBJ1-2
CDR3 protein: CASSPPAGARYGYTF
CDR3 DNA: TGTGCCAGCTCACCACCAGCAGGGGCGCGGTATGGCTACACCTTC

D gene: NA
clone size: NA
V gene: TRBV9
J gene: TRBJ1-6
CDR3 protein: CASSPGDSYNSPLHF
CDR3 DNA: TGTGCCAGCAGCCCAGGGGACTCCTATAATTCACCCCTCCACTTT

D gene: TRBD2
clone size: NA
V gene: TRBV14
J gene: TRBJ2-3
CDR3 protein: CASSFWTSGTDTQYF
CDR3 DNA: TGTGCCAGCAGCTTCTGGACTAGCGGCACAGATACGCAGTATTTT